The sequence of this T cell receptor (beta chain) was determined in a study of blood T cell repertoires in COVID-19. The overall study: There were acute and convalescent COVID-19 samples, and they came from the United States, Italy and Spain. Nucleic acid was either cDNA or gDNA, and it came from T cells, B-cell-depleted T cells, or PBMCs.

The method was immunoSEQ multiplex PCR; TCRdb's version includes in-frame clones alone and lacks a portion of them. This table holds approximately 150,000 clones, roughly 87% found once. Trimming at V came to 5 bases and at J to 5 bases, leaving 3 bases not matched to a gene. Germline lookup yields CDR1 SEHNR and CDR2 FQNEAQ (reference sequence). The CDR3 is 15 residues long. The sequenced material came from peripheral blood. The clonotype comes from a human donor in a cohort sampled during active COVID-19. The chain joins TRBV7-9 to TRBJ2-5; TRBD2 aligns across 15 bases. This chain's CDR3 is CASSRGTSGGETQYF. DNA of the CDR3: TGTGCCAGCAGCCGAGGGACTAGCGGGGGGGAGACCCAGTACTTC.